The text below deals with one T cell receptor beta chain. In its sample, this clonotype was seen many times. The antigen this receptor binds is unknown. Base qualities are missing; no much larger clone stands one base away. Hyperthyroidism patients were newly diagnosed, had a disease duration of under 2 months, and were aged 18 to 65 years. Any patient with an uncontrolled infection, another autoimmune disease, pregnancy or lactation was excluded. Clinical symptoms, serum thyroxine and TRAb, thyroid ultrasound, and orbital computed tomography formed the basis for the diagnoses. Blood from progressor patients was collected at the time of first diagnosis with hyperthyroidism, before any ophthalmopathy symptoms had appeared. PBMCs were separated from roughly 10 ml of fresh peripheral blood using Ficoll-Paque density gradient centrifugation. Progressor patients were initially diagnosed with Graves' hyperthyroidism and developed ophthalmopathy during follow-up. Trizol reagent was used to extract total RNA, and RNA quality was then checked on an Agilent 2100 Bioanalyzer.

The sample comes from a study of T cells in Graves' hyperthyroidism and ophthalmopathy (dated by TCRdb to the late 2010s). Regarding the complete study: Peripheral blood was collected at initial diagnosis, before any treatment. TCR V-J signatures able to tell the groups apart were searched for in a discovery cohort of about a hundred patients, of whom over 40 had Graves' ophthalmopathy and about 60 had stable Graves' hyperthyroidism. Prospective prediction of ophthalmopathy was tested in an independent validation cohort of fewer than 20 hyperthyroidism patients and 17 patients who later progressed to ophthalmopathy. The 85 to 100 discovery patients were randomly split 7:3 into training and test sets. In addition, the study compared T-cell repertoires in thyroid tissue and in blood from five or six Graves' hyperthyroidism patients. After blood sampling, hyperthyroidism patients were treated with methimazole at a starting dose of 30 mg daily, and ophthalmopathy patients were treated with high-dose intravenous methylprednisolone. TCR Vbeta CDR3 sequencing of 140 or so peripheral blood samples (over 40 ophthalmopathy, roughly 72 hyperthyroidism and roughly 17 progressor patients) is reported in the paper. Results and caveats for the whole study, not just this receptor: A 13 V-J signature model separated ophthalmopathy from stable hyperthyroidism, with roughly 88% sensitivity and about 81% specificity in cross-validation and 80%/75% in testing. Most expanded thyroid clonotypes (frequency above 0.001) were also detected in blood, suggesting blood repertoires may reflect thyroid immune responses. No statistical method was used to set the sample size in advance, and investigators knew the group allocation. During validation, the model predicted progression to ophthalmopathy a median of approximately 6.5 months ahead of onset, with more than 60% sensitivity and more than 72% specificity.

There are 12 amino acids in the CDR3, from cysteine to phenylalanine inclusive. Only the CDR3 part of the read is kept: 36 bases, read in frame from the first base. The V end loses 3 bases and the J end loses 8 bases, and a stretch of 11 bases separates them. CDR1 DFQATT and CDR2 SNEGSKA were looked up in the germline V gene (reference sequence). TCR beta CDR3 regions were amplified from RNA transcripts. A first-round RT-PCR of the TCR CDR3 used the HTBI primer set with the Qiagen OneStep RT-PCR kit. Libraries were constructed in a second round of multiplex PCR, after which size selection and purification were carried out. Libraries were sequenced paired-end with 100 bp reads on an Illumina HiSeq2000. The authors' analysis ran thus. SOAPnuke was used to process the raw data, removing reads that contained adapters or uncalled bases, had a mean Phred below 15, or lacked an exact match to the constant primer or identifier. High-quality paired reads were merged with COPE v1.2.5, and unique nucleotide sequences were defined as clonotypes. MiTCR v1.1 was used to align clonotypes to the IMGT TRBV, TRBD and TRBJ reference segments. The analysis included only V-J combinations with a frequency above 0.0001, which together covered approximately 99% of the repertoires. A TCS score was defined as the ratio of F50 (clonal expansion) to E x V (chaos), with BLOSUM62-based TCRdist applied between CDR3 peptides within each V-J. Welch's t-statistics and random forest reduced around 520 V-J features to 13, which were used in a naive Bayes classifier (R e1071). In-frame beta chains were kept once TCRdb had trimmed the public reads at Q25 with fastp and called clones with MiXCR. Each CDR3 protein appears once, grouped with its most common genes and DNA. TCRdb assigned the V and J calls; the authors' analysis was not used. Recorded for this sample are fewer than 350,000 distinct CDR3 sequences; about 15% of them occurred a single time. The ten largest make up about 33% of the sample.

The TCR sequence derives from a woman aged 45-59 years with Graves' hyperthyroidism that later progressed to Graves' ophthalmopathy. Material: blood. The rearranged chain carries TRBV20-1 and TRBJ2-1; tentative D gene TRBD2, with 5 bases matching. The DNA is TGCAGTGCTAGGGGGAGCCCCCATGAGCAGTTCTTC. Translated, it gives CSARGSPHEQFF.